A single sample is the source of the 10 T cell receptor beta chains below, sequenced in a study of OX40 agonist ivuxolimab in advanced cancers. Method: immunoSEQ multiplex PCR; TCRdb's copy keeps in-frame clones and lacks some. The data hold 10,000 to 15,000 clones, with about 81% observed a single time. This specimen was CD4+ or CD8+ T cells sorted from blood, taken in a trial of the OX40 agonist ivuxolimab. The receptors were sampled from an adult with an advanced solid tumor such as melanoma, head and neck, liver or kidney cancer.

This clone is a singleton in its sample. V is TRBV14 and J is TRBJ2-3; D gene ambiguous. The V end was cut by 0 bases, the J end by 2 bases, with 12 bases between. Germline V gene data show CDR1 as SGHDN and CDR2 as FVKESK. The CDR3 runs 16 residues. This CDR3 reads CASSQDLGTFTDTQYF. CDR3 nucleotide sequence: TGTGCCAGCAGCCAAGATCTTGGAACCTTCACAGATACGCAGTATTTT.

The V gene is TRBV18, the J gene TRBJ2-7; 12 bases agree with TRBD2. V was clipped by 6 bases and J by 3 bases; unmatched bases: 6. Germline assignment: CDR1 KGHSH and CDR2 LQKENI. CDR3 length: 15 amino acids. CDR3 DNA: TGTGCCAGCTCGAACCTGACTAGCGGGAGCTACGAGCAGTACTTC. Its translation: CASSNLTSGSYEQYF. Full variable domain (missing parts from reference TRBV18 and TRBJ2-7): NAGVMQNPRHLVRRRGQEARLRCSPMKGHSHVYWYRQLPEEGLKFMVYLQKENIIDESGMPKERFSAEFPKEGPSILRIQQVVRGDSAAYFCASSNLTSGSYEQYFGPGTRLTVT.

The CDR3, as DNA: TGCGCCAGCAGCTTGGAAACAGGGGCCTACGAGCAGTACTTC. It encodes CASSLETGAYEQYF. The V gene is TRBV5-1, the J gene TRBJ2-7, with 7 bases that match TRBD1. The J segment lost 2 bases and the V segment lost 0 bases, leaving 2 bases of the junction unmatched. Per the germline V gene, CDR1 is SGHRS and CDR2 is YFSETQ. CDR3 length equals 14 residues.

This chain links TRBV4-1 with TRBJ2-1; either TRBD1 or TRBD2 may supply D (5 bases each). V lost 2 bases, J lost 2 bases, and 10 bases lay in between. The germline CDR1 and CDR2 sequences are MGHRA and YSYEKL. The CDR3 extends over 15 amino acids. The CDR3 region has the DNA TGCGCCAGCAGCCAACTCCAGGGAGCCTACAATGAGCAGTTCTTC. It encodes CASSQLQGAYNEQFF.

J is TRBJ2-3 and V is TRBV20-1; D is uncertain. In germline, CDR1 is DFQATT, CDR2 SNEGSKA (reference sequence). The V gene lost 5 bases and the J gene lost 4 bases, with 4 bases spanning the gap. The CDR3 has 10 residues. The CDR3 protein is CSAPSDTQYF. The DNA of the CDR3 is TGCAGTGCTCCGTCAGATACGCAGTATTTT.

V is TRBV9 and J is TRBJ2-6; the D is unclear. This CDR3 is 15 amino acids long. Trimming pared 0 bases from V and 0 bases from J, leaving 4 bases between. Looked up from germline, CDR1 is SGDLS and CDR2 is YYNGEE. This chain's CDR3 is CASSVDGSGANVLTF. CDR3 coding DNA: TGTGCCAGCAGCGTAGATGGCTCTGGGGCCAACGTCCTGACTTTC.

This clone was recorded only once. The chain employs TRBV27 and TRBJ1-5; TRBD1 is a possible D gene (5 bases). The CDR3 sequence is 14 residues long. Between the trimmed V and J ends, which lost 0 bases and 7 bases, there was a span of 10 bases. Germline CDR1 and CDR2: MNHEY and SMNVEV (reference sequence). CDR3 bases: TGTGCCAGCAGTTTATCAGGGGTAGGACAGCCCCAGCATTTT. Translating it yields CASSLSGVGQPQHF.

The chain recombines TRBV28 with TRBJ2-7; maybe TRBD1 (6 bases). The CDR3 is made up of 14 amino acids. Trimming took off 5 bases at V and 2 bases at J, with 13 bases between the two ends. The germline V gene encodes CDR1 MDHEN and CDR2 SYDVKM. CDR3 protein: CASSPRGFTYEQYF. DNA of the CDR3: TGTGCCAGCAGTCCGAGGGGGTTCACCTACGAGCAGTACTTC.

The CDR3 loop is CSNWGPYEQYF. CDR3 coding DNA: TGCAGCAACTGGGGTCCCTACGAGCAGTACTTC. V gene TRBV29-1 combines with J gene TRBJ2-7; D not certain. CDR3 length: 11 amino acids. The V end was cut by 8 bases, the J end by 2 bases, with 10 bases between. Germline V gene sequence: CDR1 SQVTM, CDR2 ANQGSEA.

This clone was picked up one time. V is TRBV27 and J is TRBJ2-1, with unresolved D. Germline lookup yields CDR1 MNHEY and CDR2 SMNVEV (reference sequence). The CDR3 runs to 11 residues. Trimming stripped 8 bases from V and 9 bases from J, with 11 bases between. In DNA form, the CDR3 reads TGTGCCAGCGTCCGTGGAACTGAGCAGTTCTTC. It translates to CASVRGTEQFF.